These 28 T cell receptor beta chains were all obtained from the same sample, sequenced in a study of cytomegalovirus exposure and HLA in healthy donors. Sequenced by immunoSEQ multiplex PCR; TCRdb stores in-frame clones only, minus some. The table lists 57,000 or so clones, about 91% of them singletons, with over 2% in the top ten. Sequencing was carried out using PBMCs. The receptors were sampled from a woman aged 30 to 39 in good health and CMV-seronegative.

The V gene is TRBV18, the J gene TRBJ2-3; perhaps TRBD1 as D (5 bases). CDR3 length equals 15 residues. V was shortened by 1 base and J by 2 bases, with 10 bases between the two germline ends. Germline CDR1 reads KGHSH; CDR2 reads LQKENI. CDR3 sequence (DNA): TGTGCCAGCTCACCACGAACCGGACACACAGATACGCAGTATTTT. Translation: CASSPRTGHTDTQYF.

The sample holds one count of this clone. The chain joins TRBV4-2 to TRBJ1-1, with a possible D match to TRBD1 (6 bases). Germline values: CDR1 LGHNA, CDR2 YNFKEQ. V lost 3 bases and J lost 0, with 20 bases in between. The CDR3 runs to 18 residues. This chain's CDR3 is CASSHWVGQPRMNTEAFF. The CDR3 DNA follows: TGTGCCAGCAGCCACTGGGTCGGACAGCCTAGAATGAACACTGAAGCTTTCTTT.

This clone was found once. V gene TRBV10-3 combines with J gene TRBJ1-3; D gene unclear. Germline lookup yields CDR1 ENHRY and CDR2 SYGVKD. This CDR3 region has 17 residues. The V end lost 4 bases, the J end lost 0 bases, and 16 bases lay between the germline ends. CDR3 sequence: CAISAAEPGGSGNTIYF. CDR3 nucleotide sequence: TGTGCCATCAGTGCTGCCGAGCCGGGTGGCTCTGGAAACACCATATATTTT.

This chain links TRBV5-6 with TRBJ1-1, with a possible D match to TRBD1 (6 bases). The CDR3 has 14 residues. V dropped 5 bases and J dropped 3 bases, with 14 bases sitting between them. Germline loops: CDR1 SGHDT, CDR2 YYEEEE. This CDR3 reads CASRTLQGDTEAFF. DNA for the CDR3: TGTGCCAGCAGAACTTTACAGGGCGACACTGAAGCTTTCTTT.

This clone showed up just once. The chain recombines TRBV28 with TRBJ2-5, with TRBD2 identical over 9 bases. In germline, CDR1 is MDHEN, CDR2 SYDVKM. The CDR3 runs to 16 residues. V lost 3 bases, J lost 5 bases, and 10 bases stayed unmatched. CDR3 region: CASSLLAGSSEETQYF. DNA for the CDR3: TGTGCCAGCAGTTTGCTAGCGGGATCTTCAGAGGAGACCCAGTACTTC.

The chain links TRBV28 to TRBJ1-5; perhaps TRBD1 as D (6 bases). The CDR3 extends over 16 amino acids. The V end lost 3 bases, the J end lost 4 bases, and 16 bases lay between the germline ends. The germline V gene has CDR1 MDHEN and CDR2 SYDVKM. In DNA form, the CDR3 reads TGTGCCAGCAGTTTCAGTTGGGGGGGGCGTAATCAGCCCCAGCATTTT. Its translation is CASSFSWGGRNQPQHF.

This clone was detected only a few times. The chain recombines TRBV6-1 with TRBJ1-2; D perhaps matches TRBD1 (5 bases). The length of the CDR3 is 15 residues. The V gene lost 5 bases and the J gene lost 8 bases, with 21 bases spanning the gap. Germline-derived CDR1 and CDR2 are MNHNS and SASEGT. The CDR3 DNA reads TGTGCCAGCAGTATGTCCGGGACCCGGGGGGGAGGCTACACCTTC. It encodes CASSMSGTRGGGYTF.

The gene calls are TRBV15 and TRBJ2-5; no clear D. The CDR3 is 13 residues long. Germline-derived CDR1 and CDR2 are LNHNV and YYDKDF (reference sequence). The V and J ends lost 1 base and 2 bases respectively, with 5 bases between them. The CDR3 reads CATSRGRQETQYF. CDR3 sequence (DNA): TGTGCCACCAGCAGAGGGCGGCAAGAGACCCAGTACTTC.

The CDR3 DNA follows: TGTGCCAGCTCACTTCGACAGGACCTCACTGAAGCTTTCTTT. Translation gives CASSLRQDLTEAFF. The rearrangement joins TRBV18 to TRBJ1-1; the D gene is possibly TRBD1 (6 bases). Germline assignment: CDR1 KGHSH and CDR2 LQKENI. There are 14 residues in the CDR3. The ends were cut back, 4 bases at V and 4 bases at J, with 13 bases in the middle.

V usage is TRBV6-1 and J usage is TRBJ1-1; possibly TRBD1 for D (6 bases). Germline loops: CDR1 MNHNS, CDR2 SASEGT. CDR3 size: 14 residues. Trimming pared 2 bases from V and 0 bases from J, leaving 7 bases between. CDR3 DNA sequence: TGTGCCAGCAGTGAACAGGGGCTGAACACTGAAGCTTTCTTT. Translating gives CASSEQGLNTEAFF.

This chain connects TRBV15 to TRBJ1-5; TRBD1 aligns across 7 bases. The length of the CDR3 is 16 residues. The V gene's germline CDR1 is LNHNV and CDR2 YYDKDF (reference sequence). Unmatched junction bases numbered 5, after V lost 2 bases and J lost 1 base. The CDR3 DNA reads TGTGCCACCAGCAGAACCACAGGGGCGAGCAATCAGCCCCAGCATTTT. This encodes CATSRTTGASNQPQHF.

The chain uses TRBV5-1 and TRBJ1-1, with D perhaps TRBD1 (6 bases). Germline CDR1 SGHRS, CDR2 YFSETQ. V lost 4 bases and J 1 base, leaving 11 bases between the germline ends. CDR3 length: 14 amino acids. CDR3 residues: CASSQAGANTEAFF. CDR3 bases: TGCGCCAGCAGCCAGGCGGGGGCGAACACTGAAGCTTTCTTT.

The rearrangement uses TRBV4-1 and TRBJ1-1; TRBD1 might be the D (6 bases). The V gene's germline CDR1 is MGHRA and CDR2 YSYEKL. V lost 1 base and J lost 3, with 15 bases in between. The CDR3 contains 16 residues. This chain's CDR3 is CASSQGDIRGDTEAFF. As DNA, the CDR3 is TGCGCCAGCAGCCAAGGTGACATCAGGGGAGACACTGAAGCTTTCTTT.

V and J are TRBV19 and TRBJ2-1, with a possible D match to TRBD2 (5 bases). The CDR3 covers 13 residues. Germline-derived CDR1 and CDR2 are LNHDA and SQIVND (reference sequence). V lost 5 bases, J lost 4 bases, and 9 bases lay in between. CDR3 nucleotide sequence: TGTGCCAGTAGTGTGGGAGTTTACAATGAGCAGTTCTTC. It translates to CASSVGVYNEQFF.

The CDR3 here is CASGLPGKGGETQYF. CDR3 in DNA: TGTGCCAGTGGGTTACCTGGGAAGGGAGGCGAGACCCAGTACTTC. The chain employs TRBV19 and TRBJ2-5; perhaps TRBD2 as D (6 bases). From germline, CDR1 is LNHDA and CDR2 SQIVND (reference sequence). Trimming removed 8 bases at V and 5 bases at J, with 21 bases between. This CDR3 is 15 amino acids long.

Concerning this clone itself: At one end, the junction sequence differs from germline, possibly due to a read error. The CDR3: CASSPVTVANEKLFF. The CDR3 DNA reads as TGTGCTAGCAGCCCCGTTACTGTGGCTAATGAAAAACTGTTTTTT. This rearrangement joins TRBV7-7 to TRBJ1-4; no clear D gene. This CDR3 spans 15 amino acids. Germline CDR1 SSHAT, CDR2 FNYEAQ (reference sequence).

In its sample, this clone was seen once. The J gene is TRBJ2-5, the V gene TRBV5-1; D may be TRBD2 (6 bases). The germline V gene has CDR1 SGHRS and CDR2 YFSETQ. Trimming cost V 4 bases and J 1 base, with 8 bases left between them. The CDR3 extends over 13 amino acids. The DNA for the CDR3 is TGCGCCAGCAGCATCGGGGGCCAAGAGACCCAGTACTTC. Its protein product is CASSIGGQETQYF. The full variable domain, its missing parts supplied by reference TRBV5-1 and TRBJ2-5, is KAGVTQTPRYLIKTRGQQVTLSCSPISGHRSVSWYQQTPGQGLQFLFEYFSETQRNKGNFPGRFSGRQFSNSRSEMNVSTLELGDSALYLCASSIGGQETQYFGPGTRLLVL.

This sequence joins TRBV19 and TRBJ2-5; TRBD2 agrees at 9 bases. The V and J ends lost 3 bases and 5 bases, in that order; junction bases with no gene match: 7. CDR1 is LNHDA and CDR2 is SQIVND in the germline V gene (reference sequence). The CDR3 sequence is 15 residues long. The CDR3 bases are TGTGCCAGTAGTATCCAAGGGGCGGGAGGGGAGACCCAGTACTTC. Translating it yields CASSIQGAGGETQYF. Combining the CDR3 with reference TRBV19 and TRBJ2-5 gives the whole variable domain DGGITQSPKYLFRKEGQNVTLSCEQNLNHDAMYWYRQDPGQGLRLIYYSQIVNDFQKGDIAEGYSVSREKKESFPLTVTSAQKNPTAFYLCASSIQGAGGETQYFGPGTRLLVL.

J is TRBJ2-3 and V is TRBV29-1, with D possibly matching TRBD2 (6 bases). This CDR3 is built from 15 residues. Trimming cost V 1 base and J 9 bases, with 20 bases left between them. The V gene's germline CDR1 is SQVTM and CDR2 ANQGSEA. The CDR3 spells CSVEGPAGQAWTQYF. In DNA, the CDR3 is TGCAGCGTTGAAGGCCCAGCGGGTCAGGCTTGGACGCAGTATTTT.

The CDR3 DNA is TGCAGCGTTGAAGTGGCGGGGAGACGGAGGGATGGTGAGCAGTTCTTC. This translates into CSVEVAGRRRDGEQFF. The V call is TRBV29-1, the J call TRBJ2-1; a weak D match, TRBD2 (6 bases). CDR1 and CDR2 from the germline V gene are SQVTM and ANQGSEA. The CDR3 length is 16 residues. Trimming removed 1 base from V and 9 bases from J, with 22 bases in between.

This chain connects TRBV6-5 to TRBJ2-5, with TRBD1 as a possible D gene (6 bases). Germline V gene data show CDR1 as MNHEY and CDR2 as SVGAGI. CDR3 length equals 13 residues. V was clipped by 6 bases and J by 2 bases, with 10 bases between them. Here the CDR3 reads CASRDSYQETQYF. The CDR3 nucleotides read TGTGCCAGCAGGGACAGTTATCAAGAGACCCAGTACTTC.

The chain has TRBV30 and TRBJ2-3; D perhaps matches TRBD1 (6 bases). From germline, CDR1 is GTSNPN and CDR2 SVGIG (reference sequence). This CDR3 is 12 amino acids long. The V end lost 5 bases, the J end lost 9 bases, and 15 bases lay between the germline ends. CDR3 loop: CAWGQSTGTQYF. DNA for the CDR3: TGTGCCTGGGGACAGTCCACGGGAACGCAGTATTTT.

V and J are TRBV6-4 and TRBJ1-5; D not resolved. CDR1 is MRHNA, CDR2 SNTAGT, per germline. V was clipped by 9 bases and J by 2 bases, with 17 bases between them. This CDR3 region has 15 residues. CDR3 sequence: CARALEDGGNQPQHF. As DNA, the CDR3 is TGTGCCAGAGCCTTGGAGGACGGGGGCAATCAGCCCCAGCATTTT.

This chain connects TRBV25-1 to TRBJ2-3; 7 positions match TRBD1. The CDR3 covers 18 residues. The germline V gene encodes CDR1 MGHDK and CDR2 SYGVNS. The ends lost 3 bases at V and 0 bases at J; junction bases unmatched: 12. The CDR3 region has the DNA TGTGCCAGCAGTGACCCGAACCGGGACAGATATAGCACAGATACGCAGTATTTT. It encodes CASSDPNRDRYSTDTQYF.

This rearrangement joins TRBV4-2 to TRBJ1-1; the match to TRBD1 covers 8 bases. Trimming took 5 bases from V and 2 from J; bases not matched to a gene: 16. Germline CDR1 reads LGHNA; CDR2 reads YNFKEQ. CDR3 length equals 18 residues. The CDR3 loop reads CASSSWFGTGEENTEAFF. CDR3 bases: TGTGCCAGCAGCTCATGGTTCGGGACAGGAGAGGAAAACACTGAAGCTTTCTTT.

The chain is built from TRBV19 and TRBJ2-1, with D maybe TRBD2 (5 bases). The germline V gene has CDR1 LNHDA and CDR2 SQIVND (reference sequence). CDR3 length: 14 residues. The V gene lost 3 bases and the J gene lost 5 bases, with 11 bases spanning the gap. CDR3 DNA sequence: TGTGCCAGTAGTATTGGAACGGGAAACAATGAGCAGTTCTTC. It encodes CASSIGTGNNEQFF.

The CDR3: CASSKSRQGRSYEQYF. The DNA of the CDR3 is TGTGCCAGCAGCAAAAGCCGACAGGGGCGATCCTACGAGCAGTACTTC. The rearrangement joins TRBV21-1 to TRBJ2-7; the table's D call, TRBD1, has no DNA check behind it. TRBV21-1 is a documented pseudogene. CDR3 size: 16 residues.

The chain uses TRBV6-5 and TRBJ1-1; D might be TRBD1 (5 bases). The CDR3 extends over 15 amino acids. Germline-derived CDR1 and CDR2 are MNHEY and SVGAGI. The germline V and J ends were trimmed by 5 bases and 0 bases, with 13 bases remaining between them. The CDR3 reads CASSQAWGMNTEAFF. The CDR3 DNA sequence: TGTGCCAGCAGTCAGGCTTGGGGCATGAACACTGAAGCTTTCTTT.